The 7 T cell receptor beta chains listed next were all sequenced from one sample in a study of T cell repertoires in cytomegalovirus infection. No antigen has been identified for these receptors. One entry per CDR3 protein results from TCRdb running MiXCR on the reads. The sample shows roughly 500,000 distinct CDR3 sequences, around 35% of them seen only once. The source material was cultured PBMCs, sampled from culture after CMV antigen stimulation. The receptors derive from a human donor in good health (CMV status not recorded). Some clones in this sample may be carry-over from other donors' samples.

The chain has TRBV7-6 and TRBJ1-5; D is unclear. The V end was cut by 1 base, the J end by 3 bases, with 7 bases between. The V gene's germline CDR1 is SGHVS and CDR2 FNYEAQ. The CDR3 length is 14 residues. In DNA, the CDR3 is TGTGCCAGCAGCTTAGAAGCTCACAATCAGCCCCAGCATTTT. Protein sequence: CASSLEAHNQPQHF. The variable domain in full, with the rest retrieved from reference TRBV7-6 and TRBJ1-5, is GAGVSQSPRYKVTKRGQDVALRCDPISGHVSLYWYRQALGQGPEFLTYFNYEAQQDKSGLPNDRFSAERPEGSISTLTIQRTEQRDSAMYRCASSLEAHNQPQHFGDGTRLSIL.

The rearrangement links TRBV20-1 to TRBJ2-2, with D unresolved. Trimming cost V 6 bases and J 4 bases, with 9 bases left between them. Germline V gene sequence: CDR1 DFQATT, CDR2 SNEGSKA (reference sequence). CDR3 size: 12 residues. The CDR3 loop reads CSAFRSTGELFF. CDR3 nucleotide sequence: TGCAGTGCCTTTAGAAGCACCGGGGAGCTGTTTTTT.

This clonotype was counted between two and nine times. The V call is TRBV19, the J call TRBJ2-1; D is unresolved. This CDR3 has 15 residues. The V gene lost 0 bases and the J gene lost 0 bases, with 6 bases spanning the gap. Germline V gives CDR1 LNHDA, CDR2 SQIVND (reference sequence). The CDR3 region has the DNA TGTGCCAGTAGTATAGAATTTAGCTCCTACAATGAGCAGTTCTTC. Protein product: CASSIEFSSYNEQFF.

There are many counts of this clonotype. The chain is built from TRBV10-3 and TRBJ2-1; D gene uncertain. The CDR3 length is 15 residues. The V end lost 8 bases, the J end lost 5 bases, and 19 bases lay between the germline ends. CDR1 and CDR2 (germline): ENHRY, SYGVKD. CDR3 residues: CAIRPASRKHNEQFF. CDR3 DNA: TGTGCCATCCGCCCAGCGAGTAGGAAGCACAATGAGCAGTTCTTC.

CDR3 bases: TGTGCCAGCAACTACTACCCCCGGCCGGCCCTAACAGATACGCAGTATTTT. It codes for CASNYYPRPALTDTQYF. The V gene is TRBV11-2, the J gene TRBJ2-3; no clear D. CDR3 length: 17 residues. The ends were cut back, 7 bases at V and 3 bases at J, with 23 bases in the middle. Germline V gene lookup returns CDR1 SGHAT and CDR2 FQNNGV.

This rearrangement joins TRBV6-2 or TRBV6-3 to TRBJ2-1; 8 bases match TRBD2. Trimming took 7 bases from V and 12 from J; bases not matched to a gene: 20. The CDR3 has 16 amino acids. In germline, CDR1 is MNHEY, CDR2 SVGEGT. CDR3 sequence: CASTLGAGGNNVGQFF. CDR3 nucleotides: TGTGCCAGCACCTTAGGGGCGGGAGGAAACAATGTGGGGCAGTTCTTC.

In this sample, this clonotype turned up many times. The rearrangement joins TRBV7-2 to TRBJ1-1; a weak D match, TRBD1 (5 bases). V gave up 5 bases and J gave up 7 bases, with 8 bases separating them. CDR3 length equals 11 residues. CDR1 SGHTA and CDR2 FQGNSA come from the germline V gene. The CDR3 is CASSQGLEAFF. DNA for the CDR3: TGTGCCAGCAGCCAGGGCCTTGAAGCTTTCTTT. The full variable domain, with the rest looked up from reference TRBV7-2 and TRBJ1-1, is GAGVSQSPSNKVTEKGKDVELRCDPISGHTALYWYRQSLGQGLEFLIYFQGNSAPDKSGLPSDRFSAERTGGSVSTLTIQRTQQEDSAVYLCASSQGLEAFFGQGTRLTVV.